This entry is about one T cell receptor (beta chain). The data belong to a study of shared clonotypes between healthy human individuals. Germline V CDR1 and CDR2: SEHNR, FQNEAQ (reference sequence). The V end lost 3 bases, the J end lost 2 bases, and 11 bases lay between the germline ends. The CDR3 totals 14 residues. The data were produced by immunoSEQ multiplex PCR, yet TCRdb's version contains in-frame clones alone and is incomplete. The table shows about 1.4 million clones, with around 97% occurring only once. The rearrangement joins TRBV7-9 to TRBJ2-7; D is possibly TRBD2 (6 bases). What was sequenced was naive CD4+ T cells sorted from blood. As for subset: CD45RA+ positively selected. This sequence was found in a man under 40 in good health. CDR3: CASSFPAGPYEQYF. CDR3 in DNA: TGTGCCAGCAGCTTCCCAGCGGGCCCCTACGAGCAGTACTTC.